This T cell receptor (beta chain) was identified during a study of tumor-infiltrating lymphocytes in localized non-small cell lung cancer (dated by TCRdb to the early 2020s). Looking at the study overall: The cohort covered several histologies, both smokers and never-smokers, and patients whose samples were collected after neoadjuvant chemotherapy. A total of under 65 patients were part of the paired comparison of immunoSEQ T-cell fraction between tumor and uninvolved lung. The overall ICON cohort was composed of some 160 surgical patients with localized non-small cell lung cancer whose tumors were resected. TCR sequencing was one of several integrated assays, alongside flow cytometry, multiplex immunofluorescence, RNA-seq, exome sequencing and proteomics, applied to the same patients. Each patient contributed resected tumor tissue and uninvolved lung tissue from the same patient, described as non-adjacent to the tumor.

V is pruned by 5 bases and J by 2 bases, leaving 13 bases of the junction without a gene match. The CDR3 runs 18 residues from the cysteine to the phenylalanine. Kept here is only the CDR3 DNA, which spans 54 bases and is read in frame from base 1. CDR1 and CDR2 were assigned from the germline V gene as SGHVS and FQNEAQ. The research as a whole found: Different pieces of the same tissue were used for different assays, so technical variation could not be separated from intratumor heterogeneity. Assay coverage differed among patients according to how much tissue was available, so only a subset of the cohort had TCR sequencing. Higher T cell infiltration in tumors than in uninvolved lung tissue was supported by TCRbeta sequencing, consistent with immunofluorescence CD3 counts. TCR-derived T-cell fraction did not differ between the flow cytometry-defined immunotypes IM1 (good prognosis) and IM2 (poor prognosis).

Concerning this clone: There is no known antigen for this receptor. Within one base of it there is no much larger clone, and no base qualities were kept.

The first patient joined ICON in 2016, and enrollment wrapped up when the last patient was enrolled in late 2018. From a subcohort of 75 to 90 patients, fresh tumor and matched uninvolved tissue were collected for in-depth immune analyses, including TCR sequencing. DNA for TCR sequencing was isolated from bulk tissue, and no cell sorting was done. The immunoSEQ assay used for TCR sequencing gave the T-cell fraction in both tumor and uninvolved lung tissue. The authors' analysis ran thus. For survival analysis, patients were split into high (upper tertile) and low (lower two tertiles) T-cell fraction groups and compared by log-rank test. A signed-rank test was used to test paired tumor versus uninvolved lung differences in T-cell fraction. TCRdb obtained this table from immuneACCESS and retained in-frame rearrangements with V and J assigned. These tables miss some clones; where compared with another copy, unresolved V genes account for less than half of the shortfall, and the remainder is unexplained. Clonal size and the V and J genes are those of that table, whereas D and trimming came from the DNA. This sample comprises roughly 6,200 clones, about 79% of them detected only once. Of the sample, about 15% is held by the ten largest clones.

Rearrangement joined TRBV7-8 to TRBJ2-3, and TRBD2 aligns with 10 junction nucleotides. The sequence came from a human donor with non-small cell lung cancer. Input material: uninvolved lung tissue not adjacent to the tumor. The bases read TGTGCCAGCAGCCCCCGAAGTAGCGGGAGGTCATACACAGATACGCAGTATTTT. This yields the protein CASSPRSSGRSYTDTQYF.